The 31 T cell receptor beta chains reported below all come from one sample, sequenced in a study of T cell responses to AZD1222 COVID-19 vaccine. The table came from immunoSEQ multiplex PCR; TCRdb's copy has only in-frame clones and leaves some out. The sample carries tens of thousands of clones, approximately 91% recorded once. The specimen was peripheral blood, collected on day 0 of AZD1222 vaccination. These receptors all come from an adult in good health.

The CDR3 sequence is CASRPLGVDYGYTF. The DNA of the CDR3 is TGTGCCAGCAGACCCCTAGGGGTCGACTATGGCTACACCTTC. This chain connects TRBV6-5 to TRBJ1-2, with D possibly TRBD1 on 5 matching bases. Germline V gene sequence: CDR1 MNHEY, CDR2 SVGAGI. Trimming removed 6 bases from V and 3 bases from J, with 14 bases in between. The CDR3 covers 14 residues.

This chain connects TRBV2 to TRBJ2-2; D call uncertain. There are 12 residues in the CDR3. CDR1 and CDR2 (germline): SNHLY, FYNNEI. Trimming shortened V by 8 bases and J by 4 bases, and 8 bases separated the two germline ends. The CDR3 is CASAEITGELFF. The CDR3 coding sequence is TGTGCCAGCGCCGAGATCACCGGGGAGCTGTTTTTT.

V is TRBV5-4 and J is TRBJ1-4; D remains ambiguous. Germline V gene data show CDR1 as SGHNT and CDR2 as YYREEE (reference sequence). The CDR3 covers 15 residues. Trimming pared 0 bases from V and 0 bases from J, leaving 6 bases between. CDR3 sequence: CASSLGPATNEKLFF. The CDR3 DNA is TGTGCCAGCAGCTTGGGGCCGGCAACTAATGAAAAACTGTTTTTT.

Written as DNA, the CDR3 is TGTGCCAGTCCCGGGACCCGCCGGGCATCAAGGCAGGTTAATGAAAAACTGTTTTTT. It codes for CASPGTRRASRQVNEKLFF. The J gene is TRBJ1-4, the V gene TRBV19, with D possibly matching TRBD1 (5 bases). From germline, CDR1 is LNHDA and CDR2 SQIVND (reference sequence). The CDR3 runs to 19 residues. V dropped 8 bases and J dropped 4 bases, with 29 bases sitting between them.

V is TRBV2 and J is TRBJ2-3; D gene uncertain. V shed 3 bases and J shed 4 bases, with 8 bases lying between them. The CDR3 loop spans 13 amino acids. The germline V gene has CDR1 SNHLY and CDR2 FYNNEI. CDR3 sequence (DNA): TGTGCCAGCAGTGATTTAGCATCAGATACGCAGTATTTT. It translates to CASSDLASDTQYF. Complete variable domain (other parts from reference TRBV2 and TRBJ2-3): EPEVTQTPSHQVTQMGQEVILRCVPISNHLYFYWYRQILGQKVEFLVSFYNNEISEKSEIFDDQFSVERPDGSNFTLKIRSTKLEDSAMYFCASSDLASDTQYFGPGTRLTVL.

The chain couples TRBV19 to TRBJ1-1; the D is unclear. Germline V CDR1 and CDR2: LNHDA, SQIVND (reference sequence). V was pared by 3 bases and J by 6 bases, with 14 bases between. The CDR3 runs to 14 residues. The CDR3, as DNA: TGTGCCAGTAGTATTAGAGGGTCCGCGCCTGAAGCTTTCTTT. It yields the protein CASSIRGSAPEAFF.

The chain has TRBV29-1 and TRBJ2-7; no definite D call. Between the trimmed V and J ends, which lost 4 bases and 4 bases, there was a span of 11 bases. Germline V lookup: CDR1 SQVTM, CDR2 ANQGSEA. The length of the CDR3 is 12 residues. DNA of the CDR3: TGCAGCGTTGCAGATGGAGCATACGAGCAGTACTTC. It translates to CSVADGAYEQYF.

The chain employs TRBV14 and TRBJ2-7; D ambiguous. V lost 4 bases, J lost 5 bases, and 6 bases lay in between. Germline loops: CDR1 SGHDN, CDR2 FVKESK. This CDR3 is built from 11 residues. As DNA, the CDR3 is TGTGCCAGCAGCCGAAGCCACGAGCAGTACTTC. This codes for CASSRSHEQYF.

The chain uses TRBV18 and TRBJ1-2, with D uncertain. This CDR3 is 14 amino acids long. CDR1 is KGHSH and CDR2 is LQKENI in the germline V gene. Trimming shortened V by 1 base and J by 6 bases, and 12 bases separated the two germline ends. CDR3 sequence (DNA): TGTGCCAGCTCACCACGGGAACCCATGCATGGCTACACCTTC. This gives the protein CASSPREPMHGYTF.

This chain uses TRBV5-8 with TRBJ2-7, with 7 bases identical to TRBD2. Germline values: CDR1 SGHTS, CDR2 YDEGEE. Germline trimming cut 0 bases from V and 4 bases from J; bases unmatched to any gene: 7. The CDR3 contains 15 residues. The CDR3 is CASSLETAGTYEQYF. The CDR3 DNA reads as TGTGCCAGCAGCTTGGAGACAGCGGGGACGTACGAGCAGTACTTC.

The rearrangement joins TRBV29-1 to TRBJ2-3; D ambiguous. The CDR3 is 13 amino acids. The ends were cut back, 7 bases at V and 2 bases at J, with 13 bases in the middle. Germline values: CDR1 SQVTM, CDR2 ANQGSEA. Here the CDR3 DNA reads TGCAGCGGCAGAACAACCTACACAGATACGCAGTATTTT. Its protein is CSGRTTYTDTQYF.

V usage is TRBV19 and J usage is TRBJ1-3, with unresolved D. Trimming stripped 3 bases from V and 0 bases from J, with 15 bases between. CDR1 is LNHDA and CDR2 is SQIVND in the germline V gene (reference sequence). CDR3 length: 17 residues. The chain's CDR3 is CASSIGRPLNSGNTIYF. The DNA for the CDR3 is TGTGCCAGTAGTATCGGTCGGCCGCTAAACTCTGGAAACACCATATATTTT.

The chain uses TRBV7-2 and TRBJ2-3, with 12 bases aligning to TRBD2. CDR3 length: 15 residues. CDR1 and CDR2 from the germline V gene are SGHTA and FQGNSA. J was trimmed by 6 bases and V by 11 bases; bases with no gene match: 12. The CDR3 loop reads CAGAGLAGGLDTQYF. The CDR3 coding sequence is TGTGCCGGCGCGGGGCTAGCGGGGGGGCTGGATACGCAGTATTTT.

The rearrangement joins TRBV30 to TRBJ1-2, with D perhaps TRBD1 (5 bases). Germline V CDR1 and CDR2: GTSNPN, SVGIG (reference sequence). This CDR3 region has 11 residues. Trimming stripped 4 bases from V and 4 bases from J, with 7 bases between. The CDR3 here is CAWTGSYGYTF. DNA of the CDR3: TGTGCCTGGACAGGGTCCTATGGCTACACCTTC. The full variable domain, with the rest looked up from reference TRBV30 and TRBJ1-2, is SQTIHQWPATLVQPVGSPLSLECTVEGTSNPNLYWYRQAAGRGLQLLFYSVGIGQISSEVPQNLSASRPQDRQFILSSKKLLLSDSGFYLCAWTGSYGYTFGSGTRLTVV.

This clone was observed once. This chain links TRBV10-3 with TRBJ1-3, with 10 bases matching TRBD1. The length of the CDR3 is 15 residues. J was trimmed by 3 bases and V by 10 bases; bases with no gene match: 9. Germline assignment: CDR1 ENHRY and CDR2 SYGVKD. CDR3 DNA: TGTGCCACCCGACAGGGGGCAGGAGTTGGAAACACCATATATTTT. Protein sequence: CATRQGAGVGNTIYF.

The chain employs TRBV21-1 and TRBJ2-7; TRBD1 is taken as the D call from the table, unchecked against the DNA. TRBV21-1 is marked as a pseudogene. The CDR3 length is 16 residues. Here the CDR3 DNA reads TGTGCCAGCAGCAAAGAGGTCAGGGGGCAAGCCTACGAGCAGTACTTC. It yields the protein CASSKEVRGQAYEQYF.

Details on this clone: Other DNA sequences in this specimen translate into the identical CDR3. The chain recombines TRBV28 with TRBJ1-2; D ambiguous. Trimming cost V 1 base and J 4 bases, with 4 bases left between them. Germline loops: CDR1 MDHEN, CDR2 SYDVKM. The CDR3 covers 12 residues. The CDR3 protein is CASSLSRYGYTF. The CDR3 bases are TGTGCCAGCAGTTTATCCCGCTATGGCTACACCTTC.

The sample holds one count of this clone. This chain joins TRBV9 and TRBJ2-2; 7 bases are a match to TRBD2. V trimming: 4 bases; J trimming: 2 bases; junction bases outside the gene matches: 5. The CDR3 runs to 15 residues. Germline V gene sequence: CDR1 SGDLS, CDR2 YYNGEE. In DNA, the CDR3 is TGTGCCAGCAGCTCGGGGGGTTTTAACACCGGGGAGCTGTTTTTT. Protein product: CASSSGGFNTGELFF.

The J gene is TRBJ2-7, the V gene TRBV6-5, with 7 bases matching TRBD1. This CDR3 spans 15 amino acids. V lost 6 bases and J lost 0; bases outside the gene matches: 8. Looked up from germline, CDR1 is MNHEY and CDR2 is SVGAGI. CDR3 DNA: TGTGCCAGCAGCTCAGGACAGGCGAACTCCTACGAGCAGTACTTC. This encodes CASSSGQANSYEQYF.

The CDR3 nucleotides read TGTGCCAGTACTGGGGACCGACTCAATCAGCCCCAGCATTTT. This sequence encodes CASTGDRLNQPQHF. This sequence joins TRBV19 and TRBJ1-5; D perhaps matches TRBD1 (5 bases). Germline V gene sequence: CDR1 LNHDA, CDR2 SQIVND (reference sequence). The CDR3 has 14 amino acids. Trimming stripped 7 bases from V and 3 bases from J, with 13 bases between.

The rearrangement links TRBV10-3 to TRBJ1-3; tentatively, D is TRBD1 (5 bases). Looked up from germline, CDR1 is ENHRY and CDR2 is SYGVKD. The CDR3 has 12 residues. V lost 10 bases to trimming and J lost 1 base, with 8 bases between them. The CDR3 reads CATQGSGNTIYF. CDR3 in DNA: TGTGCCACCCAGGGATCTGGAAACACCATATATTTT.

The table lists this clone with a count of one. The CDR3 region is CASSIDTYGYTF. As DNA, the CDR3 is TGCGCCAGCAGCATAGATACCTATGGCTACACCTTC. The chain couples TRBV5-1 to TRBJ1-2; D unresolved. The CDR3 has 12 amino acids. The germline V gene encodes CDR1 SGHRS and CDR2 YFSETQ. Trimming took 4 bases from V and 4 from J, leaving 8 bases between them.

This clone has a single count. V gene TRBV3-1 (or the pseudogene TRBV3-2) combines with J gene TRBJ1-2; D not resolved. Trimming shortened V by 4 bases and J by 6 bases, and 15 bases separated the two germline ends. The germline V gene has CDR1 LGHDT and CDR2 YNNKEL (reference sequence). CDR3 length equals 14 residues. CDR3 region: CASSPSAVRNGYTF. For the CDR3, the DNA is TGTGCCAGCAGCCCCTCCGCGGTCAGGAATGGCTACACCTTC.

CDR3 nucleotide sequence: TGTGCCAGCAGTTCCCCGTACAATCCGCGCGAGCAGTACTTC. Translated: CASSSPYNPREQYF. The V call is TRBV27, the J call TRBJ2-7, with D hard to call. V dropped 4 bases and J dropped 6 bases, with 16 bases sitting between them. Germline V gives CDR1 MNHEY, CDR2 SMNVEV (reference sequence). The CDR3 extends over 14 amino acids.

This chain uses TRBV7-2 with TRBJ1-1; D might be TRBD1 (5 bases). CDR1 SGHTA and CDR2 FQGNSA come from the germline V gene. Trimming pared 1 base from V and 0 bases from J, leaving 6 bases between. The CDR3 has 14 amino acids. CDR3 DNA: TGTGCCAGCAGCTTAGAGGGACTGAACACTGAAGCTTTCTTT. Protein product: CASSLEGLNTEAFF.

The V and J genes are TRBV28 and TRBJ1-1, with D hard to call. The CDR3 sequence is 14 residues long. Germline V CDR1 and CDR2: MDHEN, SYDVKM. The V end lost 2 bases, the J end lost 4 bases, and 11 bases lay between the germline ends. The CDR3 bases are TGTGCCAGCAGTTTACCCACGTTTGGCACTGAAGCTTTCTTT. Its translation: CASSLPTFGTEAFF.

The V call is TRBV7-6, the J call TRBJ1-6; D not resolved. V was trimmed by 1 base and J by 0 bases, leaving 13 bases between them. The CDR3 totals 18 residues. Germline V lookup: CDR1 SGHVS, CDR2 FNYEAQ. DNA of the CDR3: TGTGCCAGCAGCTTAGAGGGAGTCGGGAGCTCCTATAATTCACCCCTCCACTTT. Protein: CASSLEGVGSSYNSPLHF.

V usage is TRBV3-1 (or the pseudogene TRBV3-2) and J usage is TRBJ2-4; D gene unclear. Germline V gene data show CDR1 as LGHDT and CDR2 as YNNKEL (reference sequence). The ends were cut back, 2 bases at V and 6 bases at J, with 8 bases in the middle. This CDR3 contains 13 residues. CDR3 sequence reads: CASSQKGGNIQYF. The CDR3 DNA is TGTGCCAGCAGCCAAAAGGGCGGAAACATTCAGTACTTC.

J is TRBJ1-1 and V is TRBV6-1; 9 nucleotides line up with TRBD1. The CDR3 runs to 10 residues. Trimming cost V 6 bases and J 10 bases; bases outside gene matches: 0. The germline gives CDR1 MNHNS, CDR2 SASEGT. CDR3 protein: CASRGQGAFF. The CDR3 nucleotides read TGTGCCAGCAGGGGACAGGGAGCTTTCTTT.

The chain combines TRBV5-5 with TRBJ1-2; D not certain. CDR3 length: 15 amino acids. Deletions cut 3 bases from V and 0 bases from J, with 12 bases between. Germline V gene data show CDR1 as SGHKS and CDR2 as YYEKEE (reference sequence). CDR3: CASSYSLGPNYGYTF. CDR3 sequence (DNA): TGTGCCAGCAGCTACTCCTTAGGGCCTAACTATGGCTACACCTTC.

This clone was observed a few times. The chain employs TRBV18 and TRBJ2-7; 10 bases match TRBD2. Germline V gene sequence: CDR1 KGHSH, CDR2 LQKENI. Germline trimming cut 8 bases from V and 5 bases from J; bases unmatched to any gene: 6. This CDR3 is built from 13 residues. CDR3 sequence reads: CASQRGGGDEQYF. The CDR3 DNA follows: TGTGCCAGCCAGCGGGGGGGTGGCGACGAGCAGTACTTC.